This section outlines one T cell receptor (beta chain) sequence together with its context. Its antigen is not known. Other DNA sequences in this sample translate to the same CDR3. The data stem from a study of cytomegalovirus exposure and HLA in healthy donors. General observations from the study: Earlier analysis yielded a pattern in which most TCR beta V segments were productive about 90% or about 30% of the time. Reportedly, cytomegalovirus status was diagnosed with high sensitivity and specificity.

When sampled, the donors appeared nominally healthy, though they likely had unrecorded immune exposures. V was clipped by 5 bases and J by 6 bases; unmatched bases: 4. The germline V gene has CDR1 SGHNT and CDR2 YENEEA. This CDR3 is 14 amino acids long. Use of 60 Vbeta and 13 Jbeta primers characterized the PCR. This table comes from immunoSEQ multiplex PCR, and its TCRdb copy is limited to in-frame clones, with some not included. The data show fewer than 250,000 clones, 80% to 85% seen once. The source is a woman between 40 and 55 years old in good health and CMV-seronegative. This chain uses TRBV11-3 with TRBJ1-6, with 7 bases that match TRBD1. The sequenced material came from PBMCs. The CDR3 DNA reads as TGTGCCAGCAGCGGCGACAGGGTTAATTCACCCCTCCACTTT. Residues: CASSGDRVNSPLHF.